One sample yielded the 13 T cell receptor beta chains listed below, sequenced in a study of CD4+ T cells in melanoma. TCRdb keeps only in-frame clones here, not all; method: immunoSEQ multiplex PCR. The profile shows 110,000 to 150,000 clones, approximately 91% of them singletons. All receptors come from a human donor with melanoma.

The CDR3 region has the DNA TGTGCCAGCTCACTGCGGGACACCGGCGAGCAGTACTTC. It specifies CASSLRDTGEQYF. V gene TRBV18 combines with J gene TRBJ2-7; possibly TRBD1 or TRBD2 for D (6 bases each). From germline, CDR1 is KGHSH and CDR2 LQKENI. V was pared by 4 bases and J by 6 bases, with 13 bases between. This CDR3 region has 13 residues.

CDR3 residues: CARSFRTERRNTEAFF. The CDR3 DNA reads as TGTGCCAGAAGCTTTCGGACAGAGCGTCGGAACACTGAAGCTTTCTTT. V and J are TRBV7-5 and TRBJ1-1; the table's D call, TRBD1, has no DNA check behind it. TRBV7-5 is reported as a pseudogene. This CDR3 region has 16 residues.

V is TRBV7-3 and J is TRBJ2-5; 9 bases fit TRBD2. After removal of 5 bases from V and 5 bases from J, the junction contained 18 bases not matched to a gene. Germline values: CDR1 SGHTA, CDR2 FQGTGA. This CDR3 region has 18 residues. CDR3 in DNA: TGTGCCAGCAGCCCCGCCCTGCGGGGGGGCCCCGGGGATGAGACCCAGTACTTC. Translating it yields CASSPALRGGPGDETQYF.

The chain employs TRBV2 and TRBJ1-5, with a weak D call TRBD1 (5 bases). The germline V and J ends were trimmed by 9 bases and 3 bases, with 12 bases remaining between them. Germline-derived CDR1 and CDR2 are SNHLY and FYNNEI. The CDR3 spans 13 residues. CDR3 coding DNA: TGTGCCAGTAATTTGGGGGTCAATCAGCCCCAGCATTTT. This sequence encodes CASNLGVNQPQHF.

The chain is built from TRBV6-5 and TRBJ1-1; possible D gene TRBD1, 5 bases. The CDR3 has 13 amino acids. The germline V gene encodes CDR1 MNHEY and CDR2 SVGAGI. The germline V and J ends were trimmed by 7 bases and 6 bases, with 15 bases remaining between them. CDR3 coding DNA: TGTGCCAGCAAAAGAGAGCGCAGGGCTGAAGCTTTCTTT. Translating gives CASKRERRAEAFF.

The rearrangement joins TRBV5-1 to TRBJ1-4; no definite D call. Per the germline V gene, CDR1 is SGHRS and CDR2 is YFSETQ. This CDR3 comprises 14 residues. Trimming took 4 bases from V and 0 from J, leaving 7 bases between them. CDR3 DNA sequence: TGCGCCAGCAGCATCCGAGCAACTAATGAAAAACTGTTTTTT. Protein: CASSIRATNEKLFF.

The V and J genes are TRBV30 and TRBJ2-1, with 16 bases fitting TRBD2. The CDR3 consists of 19 residues. The trim removed 7 bases at V and 0 bases at J, leaving 12 bases unmatched. Germline lookup yields CDR1 GTSNPN and CDR2 SVGIG (reference sequence). The CDR3 bases are TGTGCCTCCACCCGCGGGACTAGCGGGGGGGCGAGCTCCTACAATGAGCAGTTCTTC. The encoded protein is CASTRGTSGGASSYNEQFF.

This chain links TRBV4-1 with TRBJ2-7; TRBD1 matches 10 bases. V shed 2 bases, J shed 3 bases, and the junction held 4 bases outside the gene matches. Looked up from germline, CDR1 is MGHRA and CDR2 is YSYEKL. The CDR3 runs 15 residues. The CDR3 reads CASSQPGTGDYEQYF. In nucleotides, the CDR3 is TGCGCCAGCAGCCAACCCGGGACAGGGGACTACGAGCAGTACTTC.

The chain combines TRBV5-5 with TRBJ2-3, with 7 bases lining up with TRBD2. The ends lost 2 bases at V and 6 bases at J; junction bases unmatched: 9. Per germline, CDR1 SGHKS and CDR2 YYEKEE (reference sequence). The CDR3 loop spans 15 amino acids. Written as DNA, the CDR3 is TGTGCCAGCAGCTTACTCCACCAGGGAGGGGATACGCAGTATTTT. Protein sequence: CASSLLHQGGDTQYF.

J is TRBJ2-7 and V is TRBV18; 10 positions agree with TRBD1. Germline CDR1 and CDR2: KGHSH and LQKENI. V shed 3 bases and J 4 bases; nucleotides not matched to a gene: 3. The CDR3 has 14 amino acids. The CDR3 here is CASSPTGGQYEQYF. CDR3 nucleotide sequence: TGTGCCAGCTCACCGACAGGGGGCCAATACGAGCAGTACTTC.

The chain joins TRBV30 to TRBJ2-7; tentative D call: TRBD1 (6 bases). Trimming pared 3 bases from V and 0 bases from J, leaving 9 bases between. This CDR3 comprises 13 residues. Looked up from germline, CDR1 is GTSNPN and CDR2 is SVGIG (reference sequence). Written as DNA, the CDR3 is TGTGCCTGGAGCCGGGACAACTCCTACGAGCAGTACTTC. This gives the protein CAWSRDNSYEQYF.

This chain's CDR3 is CASSYVGGTDTQYF. The CDR3 DNA sequence: TGTGCCAGCAGTTACGTCGGGGGCACAGATACGCAGTATTTT. This chain uses TRBV6-6 with TRBJ2-3, with D perhaps matching TRBD2 (5 bases). CDR1 and CDR2 (germline): MNHNY, SVGAGI (reference sequence). V shed 2 bases and J shed 1 base, with 7 bases lying between them. This CDR3 spans 14 amino acids.

V and J are TRBV2 and TRBJ2-5; the D gene is possibly TRBD2 (5 bases). The CDR3 is 13 amino acids. The germline V gene encodes CDR1 SNHLY and CDR2 FYNNEI. The CDR3 region has the DNA TGTGTCCTCATGGGAGTGAGCCAAGAGACCCAGTACTTC. It specifies CVLMGVSQETQYF.